One sample yielded the 17 T cell receptor beta chains listed below, sequenced in a study of cytomegalovirus exposure and HLA in healthy donors. The PCR made use of 60 Vbeta and 13 Jbeta primers. Method: immunoSEQ multiplex PCR; TCRdb's copy keeps in-frame clones and lacks some. The sample holds around 250,000 clones, about 80% seen once. The source material was PBMCs. The receptors here all came from a woman aged 60-70 years in good health and CMV-seropositive.

The CDR3 loop is CASSPLAGLSGANVLTF. The CDR3 region has the DNA TGTGCCAGCAGCCCATTGGCGGGCCTGTCTGGGGCCAACGTCCTGACTTTC. This chain connects TRBV7-9 to TRBJ2-6; D may be TRBD2 (5 bases). Trimming cost V 5 bases and J 1 base, with 15 bases left between them. The CDR3 has 17 residues. Germline assignment: CDR1 SEHNR and CDR2 FQNEAQ (reference sequence).

The chain links TRBV27 to TRBJ2-2; 7 bases map to TRBD1. Germline V gene data show CDR1 as MNHEY and CDR2 as SMNVEV (reference sequence). With V trimmed by 6 bases and J by 4 bases, 2 bases remained unmatched. The CDR3 sequence is 13 residues long. The CDR3 DNA sequence: TGTGCCAGCAGGAGGGGGCTCACCGGGGAGCTGTTTTTT. Encoded protein: CASRRGLTGELFF.

The genes are TRBV28 and TRBJ1-1; 7 positions match TRBD1. There are 15 residues in the CDR3. Trimming cost V 4 bases and J 1 base; bases outside gene matches: 6. The V gene's germline CDR1 is MDHEN and CDR2 SYDVKM. CDR3 DNA: TGTGCCAGCAGTTACAGGGGAGGAGGGAACACTGAAGCTTTCTTT. Encoded protein: CASSYRGGGNTEAFF.

The chain has TRBV5-1 and TRBJ2-3; 13 nucleotides align to TRBD2. The CDR3 spans 16 residues. The germline gives CDR1 SGHRS, CDR2 YFSETQ. Trimming cost V 0 bases and J 6 bases; bases outside gene matches: 4. CDR3 residues: CASSLELAGGSDTQYF. DNA of the CDR3: TGCGCCAGCAGCTTGGAACTAGCGGGAGGGTCGGATACGCAGTATTTT.

V and J are TRBV4-2 and TRBJ2-2; D is perhaps TRBD2 (6 bases). This CDR3 is built from 16 residues. Deletions cut 4 bases from V and 6 bases from J, with 18 bases between. The V gene's germline CDR1 is LGHNA and CDR2 YNFKEQ. The CDR3 bases are TGTGCCAGCAGCCTCCTGGTTGGGGACTTTTCCGGGGAGCTGTTTTTT. It translates to CASSLLVGDFSGELFF.

This clone occurred a few times. The V call is TRBV2, the J call TRBJ1-5, with no clear D. Germline V lookup: CDR1 SNHLY, CDR2 FYNNEI. The CDR3 has 15 residues. The ends were cut back, 8 bases at V and 1 base at J, with 15 bases in the middle. DNA for the CDR3: TGTGCCAGCCGGTGGCAGGCGGGGAGCAATCAGCCCCAGCATTTT. It encodes CASRWQAGSNQPQHF.

J is TRBJ1-5 and V is TRBV6-4; D gene uncertain. The V end lost 2 bases, the J end lost 4 bases, and 6 bases lay between the germline ends. The V gene's germline CDR1 is MRHNA and CDR2 SNTAGT. The CDR3 loop spans 13 amino acids. This CDR3 is CASSDGENQPQHF. The CDR3 DNA follows: TGTGCCAGCAGTGACGGGGAGAATCAGCCCCAGCATTTT.

This sequence joins TRBV21-1 and TRBJ1-2; TRBD1, the table's D call, was not compared with the DNA. TRBV21-1 is recorded as a pseudogene. The CDR3 covers 14 residues. The CDR3 is CASSVGRHPYGYTF. The CDR3 coding sequence is TGTGCCAGCAGCGTCGGCAGGCACCCATATGGCTACACCTTC.

The chain uses TRBV4-2 and TRBJ2-5; 7 positions match TRBD2. CDR1 and CDR2 from the germline V gene are LGHNA and YNFKEQ. The CDR3 contains 16 residues. The trim removed 1 base at V and 3 bases at J, leaving 8 bases unmatched. CDR3 nucleotide sequence: TGTGCCAGCAGCCAAGGGACGGCTAGCGGCAAAGAGACCCAGTACTTC. The encoded protein is CASSQGTASGKETQYF.

The J gene is TRBJ1-2, the V gene TRBV29-1, with TRBD1 matching over 7 bases. From germline, CDR1 is SQVTM and CDR2 ANQGSEA. This CDR3 is 12 amino acids long. The V and J ends lost 2 bases and 6 bases, in that order; junction bases with no gene match: 3. CDR3 sequence reads: CSVERQGDGYTF. The CDR3 nucleotides read TGCAGCGTTGAAAGGCAGGGGGATGGCTACACCTTC.

V and J are TRBV6-7 and TRBJ2-1; TRBD1 is a possible D gene (5 bases). TRBV6-7 is an open reading frame, and its role is uncertain. Trimming removed 1 base at V and 8 bases at J, with 21 bases between. This CDR3 is built from 17 residues. The CDR3 loop reads CASSYFREKDTADEQFF. CDR3 nucleotide sequence: TGTGCCAGCAGTTACTTCAGGGAAAAGGACACGGCGGATGAGCAGTTCTTC.

This chain connects TRBV5-4 to TRBJ2-7; D possibly corresponds to TRBD1 (8 bases). The length of the CDR3 is 18 residues. The germline gives CDR1 SGHNT, CDR2 YYREEE (reference sequence). The V end lost 3 bases, the J end lost 2 bases, and 24 bases lay between the germline ends. CDR3 in DNA: TGTGCCAGCAGCTCGGGGGGAGGACAGGGCTACTTTACCTACGAGCAGTACTTC. Translating it yields CASSSGGGQGYFTYEQYF.

The chain is built from TRBV4-2 and TRBJ2-1; D possibly corresponds to TRBD2 (6 bases). The CDR3 extends over 14 amino acids. Germline V gene sequence: CDR1 LGHNA, CDR2 YNFKEQ. V lost 1 base to trimming and J lost 5 bases, with 9 bases between them. The chain's CDR3 is CASSQGREDNEQFF. CDR3 DNA: TGTGCCAGCAGCCAAGGGAGGGAGGACAATGAGCAGTTCTTC.

This sequence joins TRBV6-6 and TRBJ2-7, with D possibly being TRBD2 (6 bases). Trimming shortened V by 6 bases and J by 2 bases, and 17 bases separated the two germline ends. CDR1 MNHNY and CDR2 SVGAGI come from the germline V gene (reference sequence). The CDR3 consists of 15 residues. CDR3 in amino acids: CASSPTDGGPYEQYF. The CDR3 DNA sequence: TGTGCCAGCAGCCCTACGGACGGAGGGCCCTACGAGCAGTACTTC.

The gene calls are TRBV28 and TRBJ2-3, with TRBD2 matching over 11 bases. Germline CDR1 MDHEN, CDR2 SYDVKM. V trimming: 1 base; J trimming: 5 bases; junction bases outside the gene matches: 11. The CDR3 is 18 amino acids. The CDR3 loop reads CASSLSRTSGQGIDTQYF. The DNA for the CDR3 is TGTGCCAGCAGTTTATCTCGGACTAGCGGGCAAGGGATAGATACGCAGTATTTT.

This chain links TRBV28 with TRBJ2-6; 9 bases align to TRBD1. This CDR3 is built from 17 residues. Germline lookup yields CDR1 MDHEN and CDR2 SYDVKM. The ends lost 6 bases at V and 2 bases at J; junction bases unmatched: 8. The CDR3 sequence: CASSGTGLWAGANVLTF. DNA for the CDR3: TGTGCCAGCAGCGGGACAGGGCTTTGGGCTGGGGCCAACGTCCTGACTTTC.

The V gene is TRBV2, the J gene TRBJ1-5, with 9 bases aligning to TRBD1. The CDR3 loop spans 14 amino acids. Germline V lookup: CDR1 SNHLY, CDR2 FYNNEI. The V segment lost 5 bases and the J segment 5 bases; nucleotides outside the gene matches: 4. The CDR3 coding sequence is TGTGCCAGCAGTTCTGACAGGGGGGATCAGCCCCAGCATTTT. Its translation is CASSSDRGDQPQHF.